Only one count was recorded for the clone carrying this T cell receptor beta chain. TCRdb keeps only in-frame clones here, not all; method: immunoSEQ multiplex PCR. There are under 200,000 clones in the sample; around 74% occur only once, and approximately 3% lies in the top ten. This entry belongs to a study of blood T cell repertoires in COVID-19. This CDR3 is 19 amino acids long. CDR1 is MNHNS, CDR2 SASEGT, per germline. V was pared by 2 bases and J by 2 bases, with 13 bases of the junction left unmatched. The specimen was peripheral blood. The chain carries TRBV6-1 and TRBJ1-3, with TRBD1 matching over 9 bases. The TCR sequence derives from an older man with acute or convalescent COVID-19. As DNA, the CDR3 is TGTGCCAGCAGTGAATTGGGACAGGGATCCCTGCGGGCTGGAAACACCATATATTTT. This gives the protein CASSELGQGSLRAGNTIYF.